This passage covers 21 T cell receptor beta chains from one sample sequenced in a study of CD8 T cells in Susac syndrome. Random-hexamer reverse transcription was applied to 0.5 to 1 ug RNA. A single record per CDR3 protein comes from TCRdb applying MiXCR to the immunoSEQ multiplex PCR reads. The table records approximately 200,000 distinct CDR3 sequences, just under 95% of them present only once. The sequenced sample was CD4+ T cells from PBMCs. These receptors were obtained from a human donor with multiple sclerosis.

The rearrangement joins TRBV10-3 to TRBJ1-6; tentative D call: TRBD1 (6 bases). This CDR3 region has 13 residues. V was clipped by 7 bases and J by 8 bases, with 12 bases between them. CDR1 is ENHRY and CDR2 is SYGVKD in the germline V gene. The CDR3 DNA follows: TGTGCCATCACCGGGACACAAGATTCACCCCTCCACTTT. Its protein product is CAITGTQDSPLHF.

This chain uses TRBV30 with TRBJ2-7; the match to TRBD2 covers 8 bases. Germline values: CDR1 GTSNPN, CDR2 SVGIG (reference sequence). This CDR3 has 14 residues. V was pared by 2 bases and J by 0 bases, with 3 bases of the junction left unmatched. Here the CDR3 DNA reads TGTGCCTGGAGTAGGCGGGGGGACTCCTACGAGCAGTACGTC. Translation gives CAWSRRGDSYEQYV.

The chain recombines TRBV10-3 with TRBJ2-7; 13 nucleotides line up with TRBD2. This CDR3 spans 15 amino acids. Germline values: CDR1 ENHRY, CDR2 SYGVKD. Germline trimming cut 6 bases from V and 6 bases from J; bases unmatched to any gene: 8. The CDR3 DNA reads as TGTGCCATCAGGGGGGGGACTAGCGGGGCTCTCGAGCAGTACTTC. Its protein product is CAIRGGTSGALEQYF.

In its sample, this clonotype was seen once. The chain is built from TRBV20-1 and TRBJ1-5; a weak D match, TRBD1 (5 bases). CDR1 and CDR2 (germline): DFQATT, SNEGSKA (reference sequence). Trimming cost V 4 bases and J 1 base, with 14 bases left between them. CDR3 size: 15 residues. The DNA of the CDR3 is TGCAGTGCTAACGAAAGGACAAGCAGCAATCAGCCCCAGCATTTT. Translating it yields CSANERTSSNQPQHF.

The V call is TRBV24-1, the J call TRBJ1-2; D unresolved. V lost 8 bases and J lost 4, with 19 bases in between. The length of the CDR3 is 15 residues. Germline V gene data show CDR1 as KGHDR and CDR2 as SFDVKD. CDR3 amino acids: CATIWPLGRSYGYTF. The CDR3 region has the DNA TGTGCCACCATTTGGCCCCTCGGACGGAGCTATGGCTACACCTTC.

The V and J genes are TRBV7-9 and TRBJ1-2; D may be TRBD1 (5 bases). Germline values: CDR1 SEHNR, CDR2 FQNEAQ (reference sequence). This CDR3 region has 14 residues. Trimming took off 4 bases at V and 3 bases at J, with 12 bases between the two ends. In DNA, the CDR3 is TGTGCCAGCAGCTATACAGGACCCGACTATGGCTACACCTTC. Translation: CASSYTGPDYGYTF.

This chain uses TRBV7-9 with TRBJ2-5; 7 bases agree with TRBD2. The CDR3 spans 14 residues. V lost 5 bases, J lost 6 bases, and 9 bases stayed unmatched. From germline, CDR1 is SEHNR and CDR2 FQNEAQ (reference sequence). The CDR3 coding sequence is TGTGCCAGCAGCCCCTTGGGAGGGTCCAAGACCCAGTACTTC. The encoded protein is CASSPLGGSKTQYF.

The V and J genes are TRBV23-1 and TRBJ2-7; the match to TRBD1 covers 10 bases. TRBV23-1 is assigned to the ORF class and has an uncertain function. The CDR3 is 16 residues long. The V gene end was trimmed by 4 bases and the J gene end by 0 bases; junction bases not matched to a gene: 6. CDR3: CASSPLRDRGSYEQYF. The CDR3 coding sequence is TGCGCCAGCAGTCCTCTCCGGGACAGGGGCTCCTACGAGCAGTACTTC.

This clonotype was seen once. The genes are TRBV7-2 and TRBJ2-1; D is possibly TRBD1 (5 bases). The CDR3 loop spans 17 amino acids. Trimming took 3 bases from V and 4 from J, leaving 19 bases between them. The germline CDR1 and CDR2 sequences are SGHTA and FQGNSA. CDR3 sequence (DNA): TGTGCCAGCAGCTTCCCAGGGTTGGCGGCGAGATACAATGAGCAGTTCTTC. This encodes CASSFPGLAARYNEQFF.

The V and J genes are TRBV29-1 and TRBJ2-6; 9 bases map to TRBD1. CDR3 length equals 14 residues. Germline assignment: CDR1 SQVTM and CDR2 ANQGSEA. Germline trimming cut 6 bases from V and 4 bases from J; bases unmatched to any gene: 4. The CDR3 sequence: CSVTGGAGANVLTF. The CDR3 nucleotides are TGCAGCGTCACAGGGGGCGCCGGGGCCAACGTCCTGACTTTC.

The gene calls are TRBV5-6 and TRBJ2-5, with 7 nucleotides matching TRBD1. This CDR3 contains 17 residues. J lost 1 base, V lost 0 bases, and 9 bases had no gene match. CDR1 and CDR2 from the germline V gene are SGHDT and YYEEEE. Here the CDR3 reads CASSLDPGTATQETQYF. CDR3 nucleotide sequence: TGTGCCAGCAGCTTGGACCCCGGGACAGCTACCCAAGAGACCCAGTACTTC.

This chain connects TRBV9 to TRBJ2-1; 8 bases are shared with TRBD2. CDR1 and CDR2 from the germline V gene are SGDLS and YYNGEE. This CDR3 is 14 amino acids long. V trimming: 3 bases; J trimming: 4 bases; junction bases outside the gene matches: 3. CDR3: CASSGLATYNEQFF. The CDR3 DNA follows: TGTGCCAGCAGCGGACTAGCGACATACAATGAGCAGTTCTTC.

The CDR3 loop reads CASSRTEPYEQYF. The CDR3, as DNA: TGTGCCAGCAGCCGGACAGAGCCCTACGAGCAGTACTTC. The chain links TRBV3-1 to TRBJ2-7, with D perhaps TRBD1 (6 bases). The CDR3 has 13 amino acids. The germline CDR1 and CDR2 sequences are LGHDT and YNNKEL (reference sequence). With 4 bases removed from V and 2 bases from J, the gap between germline ends came to 9 bases.

The genes are TRBV5-4 and TRBJ1-4; no clear D gene. Between the trimmed V and J ends, which lost 4 bases and 4 bases, there was a span of 17 bases. The germline gives CDR1 SGHNT, CDR2 YYREEE (reference sequence). CDR3 length: 16 residues. The CDR3 here is CASSPGRPTGNEKLFF. CDR3 nucleotides: TGTGCCAGCAGCCCAGGACGCCCAACGGGTAATGAAAAACTGTTTTTT.

The CDR3 here is CASSQALQVHYGYTF. The CDR3 coding sequence is TGTGCCAGCAGCCAAGCCCTACAGGTACACTATGGCTACACCTTC. The gene calls are TRBV3-1 and TRBJ1-2; perhaps TRBD1 as D (5 bases). The CDR3 length is 15 residues. Germline-derived CDR1 and CDR2 are LGHDT and YNNKEL (reference sequence). Trimming left V 1 base short and J 3 bases short, with 12 bases between.

This clonotype was counted a single time. The rearrangement links TRBV18 to TRBJ2-1, with D tentatively TRBD2 (6 bases). The germline V and J ends were trimmed by 3 bases and 8 bases, with 17 bases remaining between them. The germline CDR1 and CDR2 sequences are KGHSH and LQKENI. The CDR3 is 15 amino acids. The CDR3 loop reads CASSPGGVTIDEQFF. The DNA for the CDR3 is TGTGCCAGCTCACCCGGAGGGGTTACAATTGATGAGCAGTTCTTC.

The chain is built from TRBV18 and TRBJ1-1; D possibly corresponds to TRBD1 (5 bases). The CDR3 is 13 amino acids. Trimming pared 3 bases from V and 7 bases from J, leaving 12 bases between. CDR1 and CDR2 (germline): KGHSH, LQKENI. The CDR3 here is CASSPILGDEAFF. CDR3 in DNA: TGTGCCAGCTCACCGATCTTGGGGGATGAAGCTTTCTTT.

This sequence joins TRBV29-1 and TRBJ1-1; D unresolved. From germline, CDR1 is SQVTM and CDR2 ANQGSEA. CDR3 length: 13 residues. Trimming pared 5 bases from V and 2 bases from J, leaving 12 bases between. The CDR3: CSVWQSSNTEAFF. CDR3 DNA sequence: TGCAGCGTTTGGCAGAGCAGCAACACTGAAGCTTTCTTT.

This clonotype has only one observation. This chain joins TRBV20-1 and TRBJ1-4; D is uncertain. Per germline, CDR1 DFQATT and CDR2 SNEGSKA (reference sequence). The CDR3 extends over 13 amino acids. Trimming removed 3 bases at V and 4 bases at J, with 9 bases between. The CDR3 coding sequence is TGCAGTGCTAGCGGGCAGATTAATGAAAAACTGTTTTTT. This gives the protein CSASGQINEKLFF.

The chain recombines TRBV3-1 with TRBJ2-5; D is possibly TRBD2 (5 bases). Germline CDR1 LGHDT, CDR2 YNNKEL (reference sequence). This CDR3 contains 14 residues. The V and J ends lost 0 bases and 5 bases respectively, with 10 bases between them. For the CDR3, the DNA is TGTGCCAGCAGCCAAGAACCGGGGATCGAGACCCAGTACTTC. Its translation: CASSQEPGIETQYF.

The chain carries TRBV11-1 and TRBJ2-1; tentative D call: TRBD1 (6 bases). The germline V gene has CDR1 SGHAT and CDR2 FQDESV (reference sequence). V was shortened by 6 bases and J by 9 bases, with 12 bases between the two germline ends. This CDR3 comprises 12 residues. The CDR3 protein is CASSRGSAEQFF. Written as DNA, the CDR3 is TGTGCCAGCAGTAGGGGGTCTGCTGAGCAGTTCTTC.